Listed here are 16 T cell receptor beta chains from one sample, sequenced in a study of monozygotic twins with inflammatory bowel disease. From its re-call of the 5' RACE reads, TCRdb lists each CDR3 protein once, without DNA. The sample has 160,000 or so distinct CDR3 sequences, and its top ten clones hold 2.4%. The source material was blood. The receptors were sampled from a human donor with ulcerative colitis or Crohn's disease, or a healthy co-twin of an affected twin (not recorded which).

The CDR3: CASNDEGGSETQYF. The chain carries TRBV9 and TRBJ2-5; the TCRdb D gene call, TRBD1, has no DNA to confirm it. The CDR3 consists of 14 residues. Germline assignment: CDR1 SGDLS and CDR2 YYNGEE.

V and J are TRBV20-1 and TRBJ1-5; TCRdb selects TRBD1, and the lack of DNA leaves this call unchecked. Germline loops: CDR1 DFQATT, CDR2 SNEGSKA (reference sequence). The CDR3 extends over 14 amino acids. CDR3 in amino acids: CSAQTGEGNQPQHF.

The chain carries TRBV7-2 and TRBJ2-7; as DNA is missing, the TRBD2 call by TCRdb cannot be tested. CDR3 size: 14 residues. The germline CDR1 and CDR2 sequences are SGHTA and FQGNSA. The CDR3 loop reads CASSQLAENYEQYF.

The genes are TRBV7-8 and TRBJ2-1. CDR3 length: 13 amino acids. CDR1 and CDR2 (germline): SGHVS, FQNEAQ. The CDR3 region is CASSSRRRDEQFF. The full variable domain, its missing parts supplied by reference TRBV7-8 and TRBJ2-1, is GAGVSQSPRYKVAKRGQDVALRCDPISGHVSLFWYQQALGQGPEFLTYFQNEAQLDKSGLPSDRFFAERPEGSVSTLKIQRTQQEDSAVYLCASSSRRRDEQFFGPGTRLTVL.

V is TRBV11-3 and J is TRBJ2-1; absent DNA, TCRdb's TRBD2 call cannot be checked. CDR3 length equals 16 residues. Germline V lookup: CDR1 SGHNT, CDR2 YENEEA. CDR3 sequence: CASSLRGTSAYNEQFF.

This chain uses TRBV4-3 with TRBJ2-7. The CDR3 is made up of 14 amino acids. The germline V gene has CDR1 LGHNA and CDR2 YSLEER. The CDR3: CASSQDNPSYEQYF.

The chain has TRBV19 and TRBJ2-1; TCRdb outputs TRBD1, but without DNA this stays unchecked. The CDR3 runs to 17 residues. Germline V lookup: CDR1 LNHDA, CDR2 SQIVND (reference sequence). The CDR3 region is CASSPPTGGSSYNEQFF.

The CDR3 loop is CASSLTAHYEQYF. The chain joins TRBV28 to TRBJ2-7; absent DNA, TCRdb's TRBD1 call cannot be checked. CDR1 is MDHEN and CDR2 is SYDVKM in the germline V gene. The CDR3 length is 13 residues.

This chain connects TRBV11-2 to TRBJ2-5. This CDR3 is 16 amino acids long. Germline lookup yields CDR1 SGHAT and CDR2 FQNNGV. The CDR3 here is CASSLLKASIQETQYF.

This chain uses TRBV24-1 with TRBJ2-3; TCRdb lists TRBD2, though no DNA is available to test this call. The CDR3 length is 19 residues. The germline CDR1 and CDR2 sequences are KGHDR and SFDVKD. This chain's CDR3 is CATSEPSWTTQRSTDTQYF.

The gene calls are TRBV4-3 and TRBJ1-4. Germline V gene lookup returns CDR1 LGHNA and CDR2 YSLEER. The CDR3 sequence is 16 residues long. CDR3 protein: CASSQDLVATNEKLFF.

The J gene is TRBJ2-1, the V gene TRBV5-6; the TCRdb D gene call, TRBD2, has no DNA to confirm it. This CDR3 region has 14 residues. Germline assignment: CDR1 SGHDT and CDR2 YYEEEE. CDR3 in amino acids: CATSGLAGSGEQFF.

The CDR3 sequence is CASSLVAGHNTDTQYF. J is TRBJ2-3 and V is TRBV5-6; TCRdb returns TRBD2, unconfirmable since there is no DNA. Germline V gives CDR1 SGHDT, CDR2 YYEEEE. CDR3 length: 16 amino acids.

The CDR3 here is CSARGDRTTEKLFF. V gene TRBV20-1 combines with J gene TRBJ1-4; the TCRdb call, TRBD1, lacks DNA for checking. The germline V gene has CDR1 DFQATT and CDR2 SNEGSKA (reference sequence). This CDR3 is built from 14 residues.

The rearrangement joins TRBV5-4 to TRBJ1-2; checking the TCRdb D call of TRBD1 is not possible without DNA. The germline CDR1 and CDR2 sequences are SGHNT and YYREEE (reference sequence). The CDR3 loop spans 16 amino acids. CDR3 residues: CASSLYWDRGVDGYTF.

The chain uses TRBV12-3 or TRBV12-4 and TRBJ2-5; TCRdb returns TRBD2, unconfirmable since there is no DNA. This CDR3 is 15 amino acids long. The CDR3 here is CASSLVLAGEETQYF.